This T cell receptor (beta chain) was obtained from a study of CD8 T cells in ankylosing spondylitis. The TCR beta libraries were generated through quantitative 5'-RACE incorporating molecular barcodes. From the 5' RACE reads, TCRdb called clonotypes with MiXCR, one entry per CDR3 protein. The sample carries roughly 130,000 distinct CDR3 sequences, over 6.5% recorded once. Germline V lookup: CDR1 DFQATT, CDR2 SNEGSKA (reference sequence). Trimming at V came to 6 bases and at J to 5 bases, leaving 9 bases not matched to a gene. The CDR3 is 14 residues long. Broader study findings: It appeared that ankylosing spondylitis blood was characterized by a TCR beta motif of seven or eight highly homologous variants.

This clonotype was recorded many times. Its specificity is not known. The origin of this receptor is a male donor with ankylosing spondylitis or in good health (not recorded which). Input material: blood, either unsorted or a sorted T cell fraction (not recorded which). The gene calls are TRBV20-1 and TRBJ2-2; TRBD1 agrees at 7 bases. In DNA, the CDR3 is TGCAGTGCCAACCGGGACAGCGTAACCGGGGAGCTGTTTTTT. Protein: CSANRDSVTGELFF.